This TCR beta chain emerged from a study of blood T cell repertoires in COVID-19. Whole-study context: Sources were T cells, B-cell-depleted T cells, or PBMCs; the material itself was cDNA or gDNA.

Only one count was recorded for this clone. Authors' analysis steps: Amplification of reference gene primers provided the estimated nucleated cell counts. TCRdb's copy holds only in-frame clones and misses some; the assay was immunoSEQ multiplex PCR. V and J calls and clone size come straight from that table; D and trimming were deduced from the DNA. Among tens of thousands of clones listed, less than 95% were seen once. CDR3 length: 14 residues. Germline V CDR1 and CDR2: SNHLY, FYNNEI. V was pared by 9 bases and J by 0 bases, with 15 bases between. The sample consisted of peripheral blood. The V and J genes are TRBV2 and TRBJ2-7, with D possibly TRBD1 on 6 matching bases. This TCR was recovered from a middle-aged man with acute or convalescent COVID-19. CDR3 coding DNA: TGTGCCAGTTACCTTTTCAGGGGCTCCTACGAGCAGTACTTC. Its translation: CASYLFRGSYEQYF.